This TCR beta chain was recorded in a study of PD-1 blockade in classical Hodgkin lymphoma. Study outcomes and limitations: Relapsed/refractory patients reportedly had lower baseline diversity than newly diagnosed patients. No one has yet defined what causes the repertoire differences, which may be disease activity or prior therapy.

The assay was immunoSEQ multiplex PCR, and TCRdb's table has in-frame clones only and misses some. Of under 80,000 clones listed, more than 85% are singletons. A single count supports this clone. The antigen remains unidentified. Time point: newly diagnosed, previously untreated cHL patient sample. Comparators were PBMCs taken from newly diagnosed, untreated classical Hodgkin lymphoma. Germline V gives CDR1 SGHDT, CDR2 YYEEEE. V lost 0 bases and J 4 bases, leaving 5 bases between the germline ends. The CDR3 is 13 amino acids. The sequenced sample consisted of peripheral blood mononuclear cells (PBMCs). The sequence derives from a human donor with classical Hodgkin lymphoma. V and J are TRBV5-6 and TRBJ1-5; unclear D gene. CDR3 DNA sequence: TGTGCCAGCAGCTTGGTGGGGAATCAGCCCCAGCATTTT. It codes for CASSLVGNQPQHF.